This TCR beta chain was captured in a study of cytomegalovirus exposure and HLA in healthy donors. This CDR3 contains 14 residues. The ends were cut back, 7 bases at V and 0 bases at J, with 12 bases in the middle. In germline, CDR1 is ENHRY, CDR2 SYGVKD. This PCR relied on a set of 60 Vbeta primers and 13 Jbeta primers. Produced via immunoSEQ multiplex PCR; TCRdb's table is partial and in-frame only. The profile shows some 150,000 clones, approximately 80% of them singletons. Material: PBMCs. The sequence was obtained from a woman in her fifties or sixties in good health and CMV-seropositive. The rearrangement uses TRBV10-3 and TRBJ1-1; D possibly corresponds to TRBD1 (6 bases). CDR3 sequence: CAITPDRLNTEAFF. DNA of the CDR3: TGTGCCATCACCCCAGACAGGCTGAACACTGAAGCTTTCTTT.